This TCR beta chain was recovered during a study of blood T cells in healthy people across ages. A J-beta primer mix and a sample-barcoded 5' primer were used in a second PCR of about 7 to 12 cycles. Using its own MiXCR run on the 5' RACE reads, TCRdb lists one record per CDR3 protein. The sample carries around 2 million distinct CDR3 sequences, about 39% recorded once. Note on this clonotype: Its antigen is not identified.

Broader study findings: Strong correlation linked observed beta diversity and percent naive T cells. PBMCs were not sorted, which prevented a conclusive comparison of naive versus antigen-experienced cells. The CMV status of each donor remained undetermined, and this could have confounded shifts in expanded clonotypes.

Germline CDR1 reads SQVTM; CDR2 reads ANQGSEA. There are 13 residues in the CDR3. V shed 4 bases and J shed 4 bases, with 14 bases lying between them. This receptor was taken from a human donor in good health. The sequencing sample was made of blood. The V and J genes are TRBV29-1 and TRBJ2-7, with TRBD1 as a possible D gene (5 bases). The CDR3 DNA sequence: TGCAGCGTTGCGCCGACAGTGGGGTACGAGCAGTACTTC. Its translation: CSVAPTVGYEQYF.